These 22 T cell receptor beta chains came from one sample sequenced in a study of T cell clonality in common variable immunodeficiency. Libraries were prepared by immunoSEQ multiplex PCR; TCRdb keeps only in-frame clonotypes and omits some of them. The sample includes about 52,000 clones, none of them occurring once. Sequencing used peripheral blood mononuclear cells. Receptor source: a person between 18 and 70 years old in good health.

This clone was counted ten times or more. Read data end 3 residues before the CDR3 end; the end is taken from the germline J gene. The chain uses TRBV7-2 and TRBJ2-2; D may be TRBD1 or TRBD2 (5 bases each). Deletions cut 6 bases from V and 1 base from J, with 12 bases between. Germline values: CDR1 SGHTA, CDR2 FQGNSA. This CDR3 is built from 15 residues. The sequenced part of the CDR3 DNA is TGTGCCAGCAGTTCCCAGGGAGAGAACACCGGGGAG. This sequence encodes CASSSQGENTGE. The complete CDR3 protein is CASSSQGENTGELFF.

To note about this clone: The read terminates 3 residues before the CDR3 end, so the remaining end is supplied by the germline J gene. V gene TRBV7-2 combines with J gene TRBJ1-5, with TRBD1 identical over 7 bases. J was trimmed by 9 bases and V by 4 bases; bases with no gene match: 3. CDR3 size: 12 residues. Per the germline V gene, CDR1 is SGHTA and CDR2 is FQGNSA. CDR3 protein: CASSYQGGPQHF. CDR3 bases read: TGTGCCAGCAGCTACCAGGGGGGGCCC.

In this sample, this clone turned up many times. The sequenced fragment ends 3 residues before the CDR3 boundary, so the rest is inferred from the germline J gene. The chain has TRBV5-4 and TRBJ2-1, with TRBD1 matching 8 bases. Germline loops: CDR1 SGHNT, CDR2 YYREEE (reference sequence). V shed 0 bases, J shed 5 bases, and the junction held 1 base outside the gene matches. The CDR3 has 14 residues. CDR3 DNA, as far as it was read: TGTGCCAGCAGCTTGGGGACAGGGAACAATGAG. It is translated as CASSLGTGNNE. The entire CDR3 reads CASSLGTGNNEQFF.

This clone was picked up many times. The CDR3 is cut off 3 residues early in the read; its end comes from the germline J gene. The sample carries other DNA sequences with the same CDR3. V and J are TRBV13 and TRBJ1-2; 8 bases fit TRBD1. This CDR3 region has 13 residues. Per the germline V gene, CDR1 is PRHDT and CDR2 is FYEKMQ (reference sequence). J was trimmed by 6 bases and V by 4 bases; bases with no gene match: 4. The chain's CDR3 is CASSSNRGDGYTF. Partial CDR3 DNA: TGTGCCAGCAGCTCCAACAGGGGGGATGGC.

This clone has only a few counts. The DNA ends 3 residues before the CDR3 does, and the rest of the CDR3 is filled in from the germline J gene. The V and J genes are TRBV5-1 and TRBJ1-1; 10 bases are shared with TRBD1. This CDR3 is built from 14 residues. CDR1 and CDR2 from the germline V gene are SGHRS and YFSETQ. V shed 0 bases and J 4 bases; nucleotides not matched to a gene: 0. CDR3 DNA, as far as it was read: TGCGCCAGCAGCTTGGGGGACAGGGGCACTGAA. Translating it yields CASSLGDRGTE. In full, the CDR3 reads CASSLGDRGTEAFF.

In this sample, this clone turned up many times. The read stops 3 residues short of the end of the CDR3; the missing end is completed from the germline J gene. The chain has TRBV5-5 and TRBJ1-1, with D perhaps TRBD1 (5 bases). The germline gives CDR1 SGHKS, CDR2 YYEKEE (reference sequence). This CDR3 has 14 amino acids. The V end lost 4 bases, the J end lost 1 base, and 11 bases lay between the germline ends. The CDR3 sequence is CASSPRAANTEAFF. Partial CDR3 DNA: TGTGCCAGCAGCCCCAGGGCCGCGAACACTGAA.

The table lists this clone with many counts. The read comes to an end 3 residues before the CDR3 does, leaving the germline J gene to fill in the end. V and J are TRBV29-1 and TRBJ2-7, with 8 bases lining up with TRBD1. The CDR3 consists of 12 residues. Trimming removed 8 bases from V and 2 bases from J; junction bases left unmatched: 5. Germline V gives CDR1 SQVTM, CDR2 ANQGSEA. CDR3 DNA (partial): TGCAGCATCAGACAGGGGCCCTACGAG. Amino acid sequence: CSIRQGPYE. The CDR3 as a whole reads CSIRQGPYEQYF.

This clone was observed at least ten times. The sequence runs out 3 residues before the end of the CDR3; the remainder is reconstructed from the germline J gene. The chain is built from TRBV5-5 and TRBJ1-4; weak D call: TRBD1 (6 bases). CDR1 SGHKS and CDR2 YYEKEE come from the germline V gene (reference sequence). The CDR3 totals 14 residues. Between the trimmed V and J ends, which lost 4 bases and 7 bases, there was a span of 14 bases. CDR3 loop: CASSTQGLREKLFF. CDR3 DNA (partial): TGTGCCAGCAGCACACAGGGTTTGCGTGAAAAA.

This clone was found many times. The DNA ends 3 residues before the CDR3 does, and the rest of the CDR3 is filled in from the germline J gene. The gene calls are TRBV14 and TRBJ2-3; tentative D call: TRBD2 (6 bases). Germline V gene data show CDR1 as SGHDN and CDR2 as FVKESK. This CDR3 contains 17 residues. The V and J ends lost 0 bases and 0 bases respectively, with 13 bases between them. Here the CDR3 reads CASSQDLLATSTDTQYF. CDR3 DNA (partial): TGTGCCAGCAGCCAAGATCTACTAGCTACTAGCACAGATACG. The entire variable domain, with the rest obtained from reference TRBV14 and TRBJ2-3, is as follows: EAGVTQFPSHSVIEKGQTVTLRCDPISGHDNLYWYRRVMGKEIKFLLHFVKESKQDESGMPNNRFLAERTGGTYSTLKVQPAELEDSGVYFCASSQDLLATSTDTQYFGPGTRLTVL.

This clone was counted many times. The read terminates 3 residues before the CDR3 end, so the remaining end is supplied by the germline J gene. The gene calls are TRBV27 and TRBJ1-1, with 9 bases aligning to TRBD1. The CDR3 is 14 amino acids. The V and J ends lost 6 bases and 1 base, in that order; junction bases with no gene match: 3. Germline V gives CDR1 MNHEY, CDR2 SMNVEV (reference sequence). Incomplete CDR3 DNA: TGTGCCAGCAGCAGGGACAGGGAGAACACTGAA. This gives the protein CASSRDRENTE. The full CDR3 protein is CASSRDRENTEAFF.

Many counts were recorded for this clone. The read is 3 residues too short to cover the CDR3 end, so that end is filled in from the germline J gene. The rearrangement links TRBV14 to TRBJ2-2; D is perhaps TRBD1 (5 bases). This CDR3 region has 14 residues. Germline V gene data show CDR1 as SGHDN and CDR2 as FVKESK. The CDR3 sequence is CASSQDRWGRGLFF. The part of the CDR3 DNA that was read is TGTGCCAGCAGCCAAGATCGCTGGGGCCGAGGG.

This clone was seen many times. The CDR3 end falls 3 residues outside the read, so it is completed with the germline J gene. This sequence joins TRBV20-1 and TRBJ2-7; maybe TRBD2 (6 bases). Trimming pared 1 base from V and 0 bases from J, leaving 13 bases between. The CDR3 sequence is 15 residues long. Germline loops: CDR1 DFQATT, CDR2 SNEGSKA (reference sequence). The CDR3 DNA, read in part, is TGCAGTGCTAGAGGAGGGCGGCGGGGCTCCTACGAG. As protein: CSARGGRRGSYE. The CDR3 as a whole reads CSARGGRRGSYEQYF.

This clone was counted a few times. Since a much larger clone is just one base distant, this may be a read error. The sequence runs out 3 residues before the end of the CDR3; the remainder is reconstructed from the germline J gene. Other nucleotide sequences from this sample produce the same CDR3. The chain is built from TRBV19 and TRBJ1-1; 8 positions agree with TRBD1. Germline V gene lookup returns CDR1 LNHDA and CDR2 SQIVND (reference sequence). The CDR3 covers 13 residues. The CDR3 region is CASSIETDRGAFF. CDR3 bases read: TGTGCCAGTAGTATAGAAACAGACAGGGGA.

This clone was seen a handful of times. Read sequence stops 3 residues before the CDR3 end, and the germline J gene provides the missing end. This chain links TRBV11-2 with TRBJ2-7; TRBD1 might be the D (6 bases). V lost 4 bases and J 3 bases, leaving 10 bases between the germline ends. The germline gives CDR1 SGHAT, CDR2 FQNNGV. CDR3 length equals 13 residues. The covered CDR3 bases are TGTGCCAGCAGCTCCGGACAGTACTACGAG. It yields the protein CASSSGQYYE. The full CDR3 protein reads CASSSGQYYEQYF.

This clone was seen at least ten times. The read ends 3 residues shy of where the CDR3 ends; the end is completed using the germline J gene. This chain uses TRBV5-8 with TRBJ2-1; possibly TRBD1 for D (6 bases). From germline, CDR1 is SGHTS and CDR2 YDEGEE. The germline V and J ends were trimmed by 4 bases and 8 bases, with 10 bases remaining between them. The CDR3 is 12 amino acids. This CDR3 is CASSRYRDEQFF. The sequenced CDR3 bases are TGTGCCAGCAGCAGATACAGGGATGAG.

This clone was observed many times. With the read ending 3 residues before the CDR3 end, the germline J gene is used to fill in that end. The V call is TRBV20-1, the J call TRBJ1-5; TRBD1 matches 7 bases. CDR3 length: 15 residues. Per germline, CDR1 DFQATT and CDR2 SNEGSKA (reference sequence). V was pared by 0 bases and J by 0 bases, with 2 bases of the junction left unmatched. The CDR3 bases that were read are TGCAGTGCTAGAGATCAGGGGGGTAGCAATCAGCCC. This encodes CSARDQGGSNQP. The CDR3 in its entirety is CSARDQGGSNQPQHF.

This clone has ten or more counts. Coverage ceases 3 residues before the CDR3 finishes, and the germline J gene fills in the end. V is TRBV7-2 and J is TRBJ2-1; 9 bases agree with TRBD2. Germline assignment: CDR1 SGHTA and CDR2 FQGNSA. J was trimmed by 9 bases and V by 2 bases; bases with no gene match: 5. The CDR3 is made up of 14 amino acids. The part of the CDR3 DNA that was read is TGTGCCAGCAGCTTAAGGCGGGAGGGCGGTGAG. This translates into CASSLRREGGE. The complete CDR3 reads CASSLRREGGEQFF.

In its sample, this clone was seen many times. Sequencing ends 3 residues short of the CDR3 end; the germline J gene provides the rest. The chain joins TRBV20-1 to TRBJ2-1; D remains ambiguous. The CDR3 runs 11 residues. Germline lookup yields CDR1 DFQATT and CDR2 SNEGSKA (reference sequence). Between the trimmed V and J ends, which lost 3 bases and 5 bases, there was a span of 5 bases. The chain's CDR3 is CSASNDNEQFF. Incomplete CDR3 DNA: TGCAGTGCTAGCAATGACAATGAG.

This clone has a count of ten or more. A junction boundary mismatches the germline segment, possibly from a read error. The read ends 3 residues before the CDR3 terminus; that terminus is restored from the germline J gene. J is TRBJ1-2 and V is TRBV4-2; no firm D call. Germline CDR1 reads LGHNA; CDR2 reads YNFKEQ. CDR3 size: 16 residues. CDR3 protein: CASSQELRGSGYGYTF. CDR3 bases read: TGCGCCAGCAGCCAAGAATTGCGGGGTTCTGGCTATGGC.

This clone was detected ten times or more. The read ends 3 residues before the CDR3 terminus; that terminus is restored from the germline J gene. This chain connects TRBV6-1 to TRBJ2-3; 7 bases match TRBD1. The germline gives CDR1 MNHNS, CDR2 SASEGT. This CDR3 region has 15 residues. The V and J ends lost 4 bases and 2 bases, in that order; junction bases with no gene match: 6. CDR3 bases read: TGTGCCAGCAGTGGGGACAGTAAGACCACAGATACG. It translates to CASSGDSKTTDT. The whole CDR3 reads CASSGDSKTTDTQYF.

This clone was seen ten or more times. The CDR3 goes on 3 residues after the read ends, and that part is filled in from the germline J gene. The rearrangement joins TRBV18 to TRBJ2-7; 8 bases align to TRBD2. This CDR3 has 14 residues. The germline V gene has CDR1 KGHSH and CDR2 LQKENI. V shed 5 bases, J shed 1 base, and the junction held 4 bases outside the gene matches. CDR3 amino acids: CASSAGTRSYEQYF. The part of the CDR3 DNA that was read is TGTGCCAGCTCAGCCGGGACTAGATCCTACGAG.

This clone was seen at least ten times. The read halts 3 residues ahead of the CDR3 end, with the missing end drawn from the germline J gene. The sample holds other DNA sequences that translate to the same CDR3. This sequence joins TRBV18 and TRBJ2-2, with TRBD1 matching over 8 bases. The CDR3 spans 15 residues. V dropped 6 bases and J dropped 1; count of bases not matched to a gene: 4. Germline loops: CDR1 KGHSH, CDR2 LQKENI. Incomplete CDR3 DNA: TGTGCCAGCTCTCGACAGGGGCAGAACACCGGGGAG. It is translated as CASSRQGQNTGE. The full CDR3 protein is CASSRQGQNTGELFF.